One T cell receptor (beta chain) is described in this entry. Its antigen remains unknown. These data come from a study of OX40 agonist ivuxolimab in advanced cancers. The study, taken as a whole, reports: By week 6 at 0.1 to 3.0 mg/kg, blood CD4+ and CD8+ T cells had expanded clonally. Among the least clonally expanded were partial responders at 0.1-3.0 mg/kg.

The ends were cut back, 4 bases at V and 5 bases at J, with 17 bases in the middle. This CDR3 has 15 residues. Germline CDR1 and CDR2: LNHDA and SQIVND (reference sequence). Using immunoSEQ multiplex PCR, the repertoire was profiled, and TCRdb retains in-frame clones only, with some absent. The top ten clones hold about 3.8% of a sample with 59,000 or so clones, 82% of them seen once. The chain links TRBV19 to TRBJ1-2; weak D call: TRBD1 (5 bases). The source of this sequence is an adult with an advanced solid tumor such as melanoma, head and neck, liver or kidney cancer. The source material was CD4+ or CD8+ T cells sorted from blood, sampled in a trial of the OX40 agonist ivuxolimab. DNA of the CDR3: TGTGCCAGTAGTACCCGGGTCCTCGAGGGGTATGGCTACACCTTC. It encodes CASSTRVLEGYGYTF.